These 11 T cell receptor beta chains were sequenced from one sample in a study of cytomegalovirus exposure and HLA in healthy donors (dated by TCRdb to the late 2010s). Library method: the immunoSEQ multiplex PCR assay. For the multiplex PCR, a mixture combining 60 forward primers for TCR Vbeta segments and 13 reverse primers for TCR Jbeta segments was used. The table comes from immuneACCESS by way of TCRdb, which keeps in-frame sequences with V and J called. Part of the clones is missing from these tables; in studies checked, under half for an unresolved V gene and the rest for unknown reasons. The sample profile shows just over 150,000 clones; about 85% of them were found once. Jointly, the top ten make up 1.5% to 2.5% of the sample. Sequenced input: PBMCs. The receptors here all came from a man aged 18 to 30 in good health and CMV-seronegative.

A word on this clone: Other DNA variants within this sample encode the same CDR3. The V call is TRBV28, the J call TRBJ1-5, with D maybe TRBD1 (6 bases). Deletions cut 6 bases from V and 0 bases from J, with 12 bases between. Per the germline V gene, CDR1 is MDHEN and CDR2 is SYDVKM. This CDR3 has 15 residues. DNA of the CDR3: TGTGCCAGCAGCTCACAGGGATATAGCAATCAGCCCCAGCATTTT. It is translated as CASSSQGYSNQPQHF.

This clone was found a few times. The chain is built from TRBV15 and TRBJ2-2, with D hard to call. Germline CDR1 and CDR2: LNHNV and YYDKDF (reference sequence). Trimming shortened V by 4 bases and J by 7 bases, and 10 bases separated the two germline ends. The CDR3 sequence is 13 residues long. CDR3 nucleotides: TGTGCCACCAGCACCCCCCCCAGCGGGGAGCTGTTTTTT. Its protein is CATSTPPSGELFF.

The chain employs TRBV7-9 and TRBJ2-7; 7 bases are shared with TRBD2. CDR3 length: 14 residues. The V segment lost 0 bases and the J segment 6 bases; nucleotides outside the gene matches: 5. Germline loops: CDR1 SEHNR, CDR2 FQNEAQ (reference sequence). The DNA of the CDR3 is TGTGCCAGCAGCTTAGCGCTGGGGGAGGGCGAGCAGTACTTC. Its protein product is CASSLALGEGEQYF.

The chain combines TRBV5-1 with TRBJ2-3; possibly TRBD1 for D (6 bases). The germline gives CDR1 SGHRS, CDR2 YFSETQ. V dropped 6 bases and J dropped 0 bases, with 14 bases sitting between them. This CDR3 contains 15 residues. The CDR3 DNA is TGCGCCAGCACTCTCGGGACACTTAGCACAGATACGCAGTATTTT. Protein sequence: CASTLGTLSTDTQYF.

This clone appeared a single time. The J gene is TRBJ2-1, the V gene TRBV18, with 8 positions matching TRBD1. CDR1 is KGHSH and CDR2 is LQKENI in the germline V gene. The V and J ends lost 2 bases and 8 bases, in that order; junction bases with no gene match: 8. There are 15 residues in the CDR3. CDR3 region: CASSPGAGGEYEQFF. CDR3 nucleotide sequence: TGTGCCAGCTCACCAGGTGCAGGGGGCGAGTATGAGCAGTTCTTC.

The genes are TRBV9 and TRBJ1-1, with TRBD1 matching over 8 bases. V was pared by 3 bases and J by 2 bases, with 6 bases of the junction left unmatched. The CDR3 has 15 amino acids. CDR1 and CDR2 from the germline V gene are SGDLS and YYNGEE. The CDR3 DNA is TGTGCCAGCAGCGGCTCCGGACAGGGTAACACTGAAGCTTTCTTT. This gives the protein CASSGSGQGNTEAFF.

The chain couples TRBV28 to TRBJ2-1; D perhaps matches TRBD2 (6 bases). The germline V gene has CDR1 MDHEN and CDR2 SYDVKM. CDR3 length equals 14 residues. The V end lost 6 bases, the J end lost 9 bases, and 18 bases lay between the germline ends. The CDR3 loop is CASRETSSLGEQFF. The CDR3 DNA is TGTGCCAGCAGGGAGACTAGTTCTCTTGGTGAGCAGTTCTTC. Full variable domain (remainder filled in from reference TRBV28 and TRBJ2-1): DVKVTQSSRYLVKRTGEKVFLECVQDMDHENMFWYRQDPGLGLRLIYFSYDVKMKEKGDIPEGYSVSREKKERFSLILESASTNQTSMYLCASRETSSLGEQFFGPGTRLTVL.

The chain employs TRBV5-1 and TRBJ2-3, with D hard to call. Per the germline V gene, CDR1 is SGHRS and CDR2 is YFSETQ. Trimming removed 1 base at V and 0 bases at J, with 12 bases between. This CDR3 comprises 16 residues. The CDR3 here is CASSLRRSTSTDTQYF. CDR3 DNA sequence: TGCGCCAGCAGCTTGAGGAGATCAACTAGCACAGATACGCAGTATTTT.

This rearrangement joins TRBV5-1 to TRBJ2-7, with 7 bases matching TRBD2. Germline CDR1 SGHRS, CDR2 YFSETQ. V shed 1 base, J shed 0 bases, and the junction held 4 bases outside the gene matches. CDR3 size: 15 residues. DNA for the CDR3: TGCGCCAGCAGCTTGTGGGAGGGAGGCTCCTACGAGCAGTACTTC. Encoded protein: CASSLWEGGSYEQYF.

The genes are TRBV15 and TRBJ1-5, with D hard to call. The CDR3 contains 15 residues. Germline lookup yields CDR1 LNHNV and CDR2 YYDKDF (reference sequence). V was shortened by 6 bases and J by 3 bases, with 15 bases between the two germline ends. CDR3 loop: CATSTDVIVNQPQHF. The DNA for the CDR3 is TGTGCCACCAGTACAGATGTAATAGTCAATCAGCCCCAGCATTTT. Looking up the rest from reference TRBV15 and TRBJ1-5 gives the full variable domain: DAMVIQNPRYQVTQFGKPVTLSCSQTLNHNVMYWYQQKSSQAPKLLFHYYDKDFNNEADTPDNFQSRRPNTSFCFLDIRSPGLGDTAMYLCATSTDVIVNQPQHFGDGTRLSIL.

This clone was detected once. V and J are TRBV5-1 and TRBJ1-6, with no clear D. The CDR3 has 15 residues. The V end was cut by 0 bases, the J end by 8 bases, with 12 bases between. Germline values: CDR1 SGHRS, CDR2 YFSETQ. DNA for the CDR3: TGCGCCAGCAGCTTGGAGCCGGTTTCCGATTCACCCCTCCACTTT. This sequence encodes CASSLEPVSDSPLHF.